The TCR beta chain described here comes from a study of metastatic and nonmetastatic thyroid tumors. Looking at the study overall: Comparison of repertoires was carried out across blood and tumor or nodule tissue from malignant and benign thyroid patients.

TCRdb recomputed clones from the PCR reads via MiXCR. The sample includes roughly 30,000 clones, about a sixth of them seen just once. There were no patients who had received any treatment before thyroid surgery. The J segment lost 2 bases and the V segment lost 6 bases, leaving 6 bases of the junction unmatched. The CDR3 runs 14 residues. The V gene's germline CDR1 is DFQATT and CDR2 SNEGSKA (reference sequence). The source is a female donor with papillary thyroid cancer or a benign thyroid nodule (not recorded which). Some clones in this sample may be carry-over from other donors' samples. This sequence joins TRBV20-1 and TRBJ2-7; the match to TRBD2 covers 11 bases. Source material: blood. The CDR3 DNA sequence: TGCAGTGCCTCTAGGACTAGCGGGCCCTACGAGCAGTACTTC. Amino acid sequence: CSASRTSGPYEQYF.